This TCR beta chain was sequenced in a study of molecular identifiers for immune sequencing clone quantification. The study, taken as a whole, reports: A single cell's spiked Jurkat TCR RNA was reportedly detectable among 900,000 to 1,000,000 naive cells. The share of molecules held by clones above 20 RNA copies was over 98% in effector cells and under 1% in naive cells. Highly expanded clones may be undercounted when identical TCR molecules share barcodes.

Previously described methods with listed TCR primers produced the bulk TCR libraries. TCRdb called the PCR reads again in MiXCR, with one record for every CDR3 protein. The sample consists of 100,000 or so distinct CDR3 sequences, around 20% of them appearing once. Unmatched junction bases numbered 2, after V lost 0 bases and J lost 4 bases. The length of the CDR3 is 14 residues. Per the germline V gene, CDR1 is SGDLS and CDR2 is YYNGEE. For this clonotype: Its antigen is unidentified.

The sample consisted of naive CD8+ T cells from blood, with Jurkat cell RNA spiked in. Noted subset: FACS-sorted CD8+CD4-CCR7+CD45RA+ naive T cells. The TCR comes from a human donor in good health. Some libraries in this study had Jurkat cell RNA spiked in. This chain joins TRBV9 and TRBJ2-3, with 7 bases lining up with TRBD1. In nucleotides, the CDR3 is TGTGCCAGCAGCGTAGGGCAGGGGGCAGATACGCAGTATTTT. As protein: CASSVGQGADTQYF.